The 15 T cell receptor beta chains given below trace back to one sample, sequenced in a study of blood T cell repertoires in COVID-19 (TCRdb year 2020). To prepare the library, the immunoSEQ multiplex PCR assay was applied. Held by TCRdb, this immuneACCESS table contains in-frame sequences only and omits some clones. Under half of the omission traces to an unresolved V gene where checked; the cause of the rest is unknown. The sample has under 250,000 clones on record, 87% of them singletons. 2.6% of the sample comes from the top ten. The specimen sequenced was PBMCs or T cells enriched from blood (not recorded which). The source is a woman aged 30 to 39 with acute COVID-19.

The genes are TRBV28 and TRBJ1-2, with D maybe TRBD1 (6 bases). V lost 7 bases, J lost 5 bases, and 17 bases lay in between. From germline, CDR1 is MDHEN and CDR2 SYDVKM. The CDR3 extends over 14 amino acids. CDR3 coding DNA: TGTGCCAGCAACTCAGGGGCAGCGTGGTATGGCTACACCTTC. Translated, it gives CASNSGAAWYGYTF.

This clone was seen once. V and J are TRBV29-1 and TRBJ1-2, with D perhaps TRBD1 (6 bases). CDR3 length: 13 amino acids. Germline CDR1 reads SQVTM; CDR2 reads ANQGSEA. Deletions cut 7 bases from V and 8 bases from J, with 20 bases between. CDR3 in DNA: TGCAGCGCGAATGCGGGGGGCATCGGGGGCTACACCTTC. It encodes CSANAGGIGGYTF.

This clone was observed a single time. The chain joins TRBV19 to TRBJ1-4; 7 positions match TRBD1. From germline, CDR1 is LNHDA and CDR2 SQIVND (reference sequence). Trimming removed 6 bases from V and 4 bases from J; junction bases left unmatched: 8. This CDR3 spans 15 amino acids. The CDR3 bases are TGTGCCAGTAGCCCTGTGGGACAGAATAATGAAAAACTGTTTTTT. It codes for CASSPVGQNNEKLFF.

The J gene is TRBJ2-3, the V gene TRBV20-1, with D unclear. Germline V gene lookup returns CDR1 DFQATT and CDR2 SNEGSKA (reference sequence). The CDR3 runs to 15 residues. Trimming took 3 bases from V and 8 from J, leaving 21 bases between them. CDR3 DNA sequence: TGCAGTGCTAGTGCGCCTACCGACAACACGCGTACGCAGTATTTT. Translated, it gives CSASAPTDNTRTQYF.

In the case of this clone: At one end, the junction sequence differs from germline, possibly due to a read error. The CDR3 loop reads CASSLTAGDTQYF. As DNA, the CDR3 is TGTGCTAGCAGCTTGACGGCCGGGGATACGCAGTATTTT. The J gene is TRBJ2-3, the V gene TRBV7-7; D is unclear. The CDR3 consists of 13 residues. CDR1 SSHAT and CDR2 FNYEAQ come from the germline V gene (reference sequence). The full variable domain, completed using reference TRBV7-7 and TRBJ2-3, is GAGVSQSPRYKVTKRGQDVTLRCDPISSHATLYWYQQALGQGPEFLTYFNYEAQPDKSGLPSDRFSAERPEGSISTLTIQRTEQRDSAMYRCASSLTAGDTQYFGPGTRLTVL.

This chain connects TRBV27 to TRBJ2-2, with D maybe TRBD2 (6 bases). The CDR3 runs 16 residues. Trimming cost V 4 bases and J 2 bases, with 14 bases left between them. Germline assignment: CDR1 MNHEY and CDR2 SMNVEV (reference sequence). Written as DNA, the CDR3 is TGTGCCAGCAGTTCCCTCGGCGGGGCTAACACCGGGGAGCTGTTTTTT. It yields the protein CASSSLGGANTGELFF.

The rearrangement joins TRBV6-1 to TRBJ1-5, with 7 bases aligning to TRBD1. Germline lookup yields CDR1 MNHNS and CDR2 SASEGT. With V trimmed by 0 bases and J by 0 bases, 5 bases remained unmatched. The CDR3 covers 17 residues. As DNA, the CDR3 is TGTGCCAGCAGTGAAGCGAAGGACAGGTATAGCAATCAGCCCCAGCATTTT. Translation: CASSEAKDRYSNQPQHF.

This clone was detected ten times or more. The chain recombines TRBV6-2 or TRBV6-3 with TRBJ1-5; tentatively, D is TRBD1 (5 bases). Germline V gene sequence: CDR1 MNHEY, CDR2 SVGEGT. Trimming removed 2 bases from V and 3 bases from J, with 11 bases in between. This CDR3 region has 15 residues. CDR3 DNA sequence: TGTGCCAGCAGTTACCCCGGGGGAGCCAATCAGCCCCAGCATTTT. This gives the protein CASSYPGGANQPQHF.

DNA of the CDR3: TGTGCCAGCAGCTTTGGGGCAGGGACTAACTATGGCTACACCTTC. This encodes CASSFGAGTNYGYTF. This chain connects TRBV11-2 to TRBJ1-2, with a tentative D call TRBD1 (5 bases). The CDR3 is 15 residues long. The germline V gene encodes CDR1 SGHAT and CDR2 FQNNGV. The ends were cut back, 3 bases at V and 0 bases at J, with 11 bases in the middle.

This clone was detected a few times. This chain uses TRBV5-5 with TRBJ1-3; D not resolved. The CDR3 runs 14 residues. Trimming removed 5 bases from V and 0 bases from J, with 9 bases in between. Germline loops: CDR1 SGHKS, CDR2 YYEKEE (reference sequence). The CDR3 loop is CASRRVNSGNTIYF. The CDR3 region has the DNA TGTGCCAGCAGACGGGTTAACTCTGGAAACACCATATATTTT. Filled out from reference TRBV5-5 and TRBJ1-3, the complete variable domain reads DAGVTQSPTHLIKTRGQQVTLRCSPISGHKSVSWYQQVLGQGPQFIFQYYEKEERGRGNFPDRFSARQFPNYSSELNVNALLLGDSALYLCASRRVNSGNTIYFGEGSWLTVV.

A single count supports this clone. The chain is built from TRBV12-5 and TRBJ1-1; D possibly corresponds to TRBD1 (5 bases). V was clipped by 3 bases and J by 5 bases, with 16 bases between them. Germline loops: CDR1 LGHNT, CDR2 FRNRAP. The CDR3 is 15 amino acids. CDR3 loop: CASGLSQGRGTEAFF. The CDR3 DNA follows: TGTGCTAGTGGTTTATCCCAGGGAAGGGGTACTGAAGCTTTCTTT.

The genes are TRBV10-3 and TRBJ2-1; TRBD2 aligns across 8 bases. CDR3 length: 15 amino acids. Per germline, CDR1 ENHRY and CDR2 SYGVKD. With V trimmed by 6 bases and J by 0 bases, 4 bases remained unmatched. For the CDR3, the DNA is TGTGCCATCAGGGAGCGGGGGAGCTCCTACAATGAGCAGTTCTTC. Its protein is CAIRERGSSYNEQFF.

The chain employs TRBV7-8 and TRBJ1-1, with TRBD1 matching over 8 bases. The CDR3 loop spans 15 amino acids. Losses at the gene ends were 0 bases for V and 2 bases for J; bases not matched to a gene: 2. Germline V gene lookup returns CDR1 SGHVS and CDR2 FQNEAQ. CDR3 region: CASSLADRANTEAFF. The CDR3 coding sequence is TGTGCCAGCAGCTTAGCGGACAGGGCCAACACTGAAGCTTTCTTT.

The chain uses TRBV2 and TRBJ1-1, with a possible D match to TRBD1 (5 bases). The CDR3 spans 12 residues. V was trimmed by 7 bases and J by 1 base, leaving 7 bases between them. CDR1 SNHLY and CDR2 FYNNEI come from the germline V gene. For the CDR3, the DNA is TGTGCCAGCACGGGGGAGAACACTGAAGCTTTCTTT. It encodes CASTGENTEAFF.

This clone was seen just once. Distinct nucleotide sequences in the sample also encode this CDR3. The CDR3 nucleotides read TGCGCCAGCAGCCCCTCAACAGGGGACTATGGCTACACCTTC. Residues: CASSPSTGDYGYTF. V gene TRBV5-1 combines with J gene TRBJ1-2, with TRBD1 identical over 7 bases. Germline V gene lookup returns CDR1 SGHRS and CDR2 YFSETQ. The CDR3 loop spans 14 amino acids. V dropped 4 bases and J dropped 3; count of bases not matched to a gene: 6.